The rows below give T cell receptor beta chains drawn from one sample of a study of cytomegalovirus exposure and HLA in healthy donors. Sequencing used immunoSEQ multiplex PCR; TCRdb keeps in-frame clones, though not all of them. The sample carries 120,000 to 150,000 clones, about 88% recorded once. Sequenced: PBMCs. The origin of the receptors is a young woman in good health and CMV-seropositive. CDR3s include the opening cysteine and the closing phenylalanine or tryptophan. D genes are given only for firm matches. Some rows have no size entry. The others give once, few or many, or a class for an expanded clone.

-,TRBD2,TRBV7-2,TRBJ2-5,CASSLWGGGEETQYF,TGTGCCAGCAGCTTATGGGGGGGAGGGGAAGAGACCCAGTACTTC
once,TRBD1,TRBV4-2,TRBJ1-4,CASSQEYRQGATNEKLFF,TGTGCCAGCAGCCAAGAGTATCGGCAGGGGGCGACTAATGAAAAACTGTTTTTT
few,-,TRBV7-9,TRBJ2-3,CASSLAAGLTDTQYF,TGTGCCAGCAGCTTAGCGGCAGGTCTCACAGATACGCAGTATTTT
-,TRBD2,TRBV10-3,TRBJ2-7,CATGTSGSYEQYF,TGTGCCACCGGGACTAGCGGGTCTTACGAGCAGTACTTC
-,-,TRBV2,TRBJ2-7,CASDGGAAEQYF,TGTGCCAGCGATGGGGGGGCAGCCGAGCAGTACTTC
-,-,TRBV7-2,TRBJ2-1,CASSLVGGQFNEQFF,TGTGCCAGCAGCTTAGTAGGCGGTCAATTTAATGAGCAGTTCTTC
once,TRBD2,TRBV5-4,TRBJ2-7,CASSGGLAGASYEQYF,TGTGCCAGCAGCGGGGGACTAGCGGGAGCCTCCTACGAGCAGTACTTC
-,TRBD2,TRBV27,TRBJ2-5,CASSLLLAGGRETQYF,TGTGCCAGCAGTTTATTACTAGCGGGAGGAAGGGAGACCCAGTACTTC
-,TRBD1,TRBV10-3,TRBJ1-3,CAIRAGTATGNTIYF,TGTGCCATCAGAGCTGGGACAGCCACTGGAAACACCATATATTTT
-,-,TRBV1,TRBJ2-3,CTSRDRTSGRTDTQYF,TGCACCAGCAGAGACCGGACTAGCGGGAGGACAGATACGCAGTATTTT
-,-,TRBV11-3,TRBJ2-5,CASSLVQGSETQYF,TGTGCCAGCAGCTTAGTCCAGGGTTCTGAGACCCAGTACTTC
-,TRBD1,TRBV6-4,TRBJ2-3,CASSSGQGPTDTQYF,TGTGCCAGCAGCTCGGGACAGGGCCCCACAGATACGCAGTATTTT
-,-,TRBV7-9,TRBJ1-3,CASIPSGNTIYF,TGTGCCAGCATTCCTTCTGGAAACACCATATATTTT
-,-,TRBV28,TRBJ2-2,CASRQGLNTGELFF,TGTGCCAGCAGACAAGGACTGAACACCGGGGAGCTGTTTTTT
-,-,TRBV7-2,TRBJ2-1,CASSPGSHNEQFF,TGTGCCAGCAGCCCCGGGAGCCACAATGAGCAGTTCTTC
once,-,TRBV19,TRBJ2-5,CASNKGAKETQYF,TGTGCCAGTAATAAAGGGGCGAAAGAGACCCAGTACTTC
-,TRBD1,TRBV30,TRBJ1-1,CAWEQGLNTEAFF,TGTGCCTGGGAACAGGGGCTGAACACTGAAGCTTTCTTT
once,-,TRBV4-1,TRBJ2-1,CASSQYYNEQFF,TGCGCCAGCAGCCAATATTACAATGAGCAGTTCTTC
-,-,TRBV7-9,TRBJ2-6,CASSPLLSAGANVLTF,TGTGCCAGCAGCCCCCTCTTGAGTGCAGGGGCCAACGTCCTGACTTTC
once,TRBD1,TRBV7-9,TRBJ2-7,CASSRGQVPSYEQYF,TGTGCCAGCAGCCGCGGACAGGTCCCCTCCTACGAGCAGTACTTC
-,TRBD1,TRBV10-1,TRBJ2-7,CASSESTGVEQYF,TGCGCCAGCAGTGAGTCGACAGGGGTCGAGCAGTACTTC
-,-,TRBV2,TRBJ2-2,CASSKHVSGTYRYPNTGELFF,TGTGCCAGCAGTAAACATGTATCGGGGACTTACAGATATCCGAACACCGGGGAGCTGTTTTTT
few,TRBD1,TRBV12-5,TRBJ1-2,CASGLAMTGEGYTF,TGTGCTAGTGGTTTAGCCATGACAGGGGAAGGCTACACCTTC
-,TRBD1,TRBV6-1,TRBJ1-4,CASSELGGQAATNEKLFF,TGTGCCAGCAGTGAATTAGGGGGACAGGCAGCAACTAATGAAAAACTGTTTTTT
-,TRBD2,TRBV30,TRBJ2-2,CAWSVELAVNTGELFF,TGTGCCTGGAGTGTAGAACTAGCGGTGAACACCGGGGAGCTGTTTTTT
-,-,TRBV7-8,TRBJ2-1,CASSSPIPSSSYNEQFF,TGTGCCAGCAGTTCTCCCATCCCATCTAGCTCCTACAATGAGCAGTTCTTC
-,-,TRBV5-1,TRBJ2-1,CASRAESSYNEQFF,TGCGCCAGCAGGGCGGAGAGCTCCTACAATGAGCAGTTCTTC
-,TRBD2,TRBV10-3,TRBJ2-3,CAIRNSGSTDTQYF,TGTGCCATCAGGAATAGCGGGAGCACAGATACGCAGTATTTT
-,-,TRBV4-1,TRBJ2-2,CASSQDYTGELFF,TGCGCCAGCAGCCAAGACTACACCGGGGAGCTGTTTTTT
-,TRBD1,TRBV6-6,TRBJ2-2,CASLPPGTGNTGELFF,TGTGCCAGTCTCCCCCCGGGGACAGGGAACACCGGGGAGCTGTTTTTT
once,-,TRBV5-1,TRBJ1-1,CASSDYSTEAFF,TGCGCCAGCAGTGACTACAGTACCGAAGCTTTCTTT
-,TRBD1,TRBV9,TRBJ2-1,CASSAAGTGVHEQFF,TGTGCCAGCAGCGCAGCCGGGACAGGGGTGCATGAGCAGTTCTTC
once,-,TRBV10-3,TRBJ1-5,CAISESTGGQPQHF,TGTGCCATCAGTGAGTCCACGGGAGGCCAGCCCCAGCATTTT
-,TRBD2,TRBV5-4,TRBJ2-2,CASSLRDSGRYWTGELFF,TGTGCCAGCAGCCTGAGGGATAGCGGGAGATATTGGACCGGGGAGCTGTTTTTT
-,TRBD2,TRBV6-4,TRBJ2-3,CASSDSIAGVQYF,TGTGCCAGCAGTGACTCGATAGCGGGGGTGCAGTATTTT
-,-,TRBV10-3,TRBJ2-5,CAIRETGETQYF,TGTGCCATCAGGGAGACGGGGGAGACCCAGTACTTC
-,TRBD2,TRBV7-9,TRBJ2-2,CASSLWRLAGSTGELFF,TGTGCCAGCAGCTTATGGCGGCTAGCGGGAAGCACCGGGGAGCTGTTTTTT
-,-,TRBV7-2,TRBJ2-5,CASSPGIQETQYF,TGTGCCAGCAGTCCGGGAATTCAAGAGACCCAGTACTTC
-,-,TRBV6-6,TRBJ1-5,CASSRTEASNQPQHF,TGTGCCAGCAGTCGGACAGAAGCTAGCAATCAGCCCCAGCATTTT
-,-,TRBV19,TRBJ1-3,CASSTRRGSGNTIYF,TGTGCCAGTAGTACCAGACGGGGCTCTGGAAACACCATATATTTT
-,TRBD1,TRBV25-1,TRBJ2-7,CASSQARGHSYEQYF,TGTGCCAGCAGTCAAGCGAGGGGGCACTCCTACGAGCAGTACTTC
once,TRBD2,TRBV13,TRBJ2-3,CASSLTSGRGTDTQYF,TGTGCCAGCAGCTTAACTAGCGGGAGGGGCACAGATACGCAGTATTTT
-,TRBD1,TRBV9,TRBJ1-5,CASSAGQGRDQPQHF,TGTGCCAGCAGCGCTGGACAGGGAAGAGATCAGCCCCAGCATTTT
-,-,TRBV11-3,TRBJ2-5,CASSRDLPERALQETQYF,TGTGCCAGCAGCCGCGACCTCCCCGAGAGGGCGCTACAAGAGACCCAGTACTTC
-,TRBD2,TRBV7-2,TRBJ2-5,CASSTSGGGETQYF,TGTGCCAGCAGCACCAGCGGGGGCGGGGAGACCCAGTACTTC
-,-,TRBV6-4,TRBJ1-1,CASSAGANTEAFF,TGTGCCAGCAGTGCAGGGGCGAACACTGAAGCTTTCTTT
-,-,TRBV27,TRBJ2-3,CASSSRQATDTQYF,TGTGCCAGCAGTTCCAGACAGGCCACAGATACGCAGTATTTT
-,-,TRBV20-1,TRBJ2-1,CSAPRGGEQFF,TGCAGTGCCCCTAGGGGGGGTGAGCAGTTCTTC
-,TRBD1,TRBV5-1,TRBJ1-1,CASSSDRGRTEAFF,TGCGCCAGCAGCTCGGACAGGGGGAGAACTGAAGCTTTCTTT
once,TRBD2,TRBV5-4,TRBJ2-2,CASWGEGYTGELFF,TGTGCCAGCTGGGGGGAGGGGTACACCGGGGAGCTGTTTTTT
once,TRBD1,TRBV23-1,TRBJ2-7,CASSDRDREILRTYEQYF,TGCGCCAGCAGTGACCGGGACAGGGAAATCCTTAGGACCTACGAGCAGTACTTC
-,-,TRBV19,TRBJ2-7,CASTSELYEQYF,TGTGCCAGTACTAGCGAGCTCTACGAGCAGTACTTC
-,-,TRBV13,TRBJ2-3,CASSLVGLASTDTQYF,TGTGCCAGCAGCTTAGTAGGACTCGCCTCCACAGATACGCAGTATTTT
-,TRBD2,TRBV11-3,TRBJ2-1,CASSLGLEGGNEQFF,TGTGCCAGCAGCTTGGGACTAGAGGGAGGGAATGAGCAGTTCTTC
-,-,TRBV11-1,TRBJ2-7,CASSLEQVYEQYF,TGTGCCAGCAGCTTAGAACAGGTCTACGAGCAGTACTTC
-,TRBD2,TRBV19,TRBJ2-6,CASSPGGGGWANVLTF,TGTGCCAGTAGCCCCGGGGGGGGCGGCTGGGCCAACGTCCTGACTTTC
-,-,TRBV6-5,TRBJ1-5,CASSRREGQPQHF,TGTGCCAGCAGTAGGCGGGAGGGTCAGCCCCAGCATTTT